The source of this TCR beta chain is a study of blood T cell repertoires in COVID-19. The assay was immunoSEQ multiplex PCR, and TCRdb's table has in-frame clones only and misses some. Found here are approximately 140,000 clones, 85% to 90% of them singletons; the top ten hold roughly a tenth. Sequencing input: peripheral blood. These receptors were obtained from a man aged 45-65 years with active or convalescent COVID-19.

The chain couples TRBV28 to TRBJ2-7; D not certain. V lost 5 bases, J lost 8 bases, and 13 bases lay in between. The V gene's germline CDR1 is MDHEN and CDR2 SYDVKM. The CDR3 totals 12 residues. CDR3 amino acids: CASSTLGLKQYF. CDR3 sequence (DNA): TGTGCCAGCAGTACACTGGGCCTAAAGCAGTACTTC.